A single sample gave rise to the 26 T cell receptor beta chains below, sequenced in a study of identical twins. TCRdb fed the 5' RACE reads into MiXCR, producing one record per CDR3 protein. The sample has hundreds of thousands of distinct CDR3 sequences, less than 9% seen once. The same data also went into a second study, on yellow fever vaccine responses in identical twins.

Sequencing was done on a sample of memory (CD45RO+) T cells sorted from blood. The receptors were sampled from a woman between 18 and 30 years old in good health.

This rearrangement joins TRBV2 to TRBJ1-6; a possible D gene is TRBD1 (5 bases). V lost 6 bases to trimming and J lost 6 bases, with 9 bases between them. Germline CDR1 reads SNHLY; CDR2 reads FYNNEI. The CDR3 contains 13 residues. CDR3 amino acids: CASRRQPNSPLHF. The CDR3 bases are TGTGCCAGCAGAAGACAGCCTAATTCACCCCTCCACTTT.

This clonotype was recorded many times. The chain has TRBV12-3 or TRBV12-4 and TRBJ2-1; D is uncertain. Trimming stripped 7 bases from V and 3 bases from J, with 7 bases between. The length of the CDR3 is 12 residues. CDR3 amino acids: CASNGIYNEQFF. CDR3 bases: TGTGCCAGCAATGGGATCTACAATGAGCAGTTCTTC.

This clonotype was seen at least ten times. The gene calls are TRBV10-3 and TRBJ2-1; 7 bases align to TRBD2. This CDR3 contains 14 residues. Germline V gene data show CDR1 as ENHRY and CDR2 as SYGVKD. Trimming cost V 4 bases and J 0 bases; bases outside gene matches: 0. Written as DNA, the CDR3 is TGTGCCATCAGTGGGACTAGCTCCTACAATGAGCAGTTCTTC. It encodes CAISGTSSYNEQFF.

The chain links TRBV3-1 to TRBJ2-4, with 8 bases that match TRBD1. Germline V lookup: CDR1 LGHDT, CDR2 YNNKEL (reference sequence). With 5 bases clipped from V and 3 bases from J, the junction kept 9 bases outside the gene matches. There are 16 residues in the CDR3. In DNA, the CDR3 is TGTGCCAGCAGCTACGGGACAGGCGGATTCAAAAACATTCAGTACTTC. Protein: CASSYGTGGFKNIQYF.

This CDR3 reads CASSRQGAVNEQYF. The CDR3 coding sequence is TGTGCCAGCAGTAGACAGGGGGCTGTCAACGAGCAGTACTTC. V is TRBV28 and J is TRBJ2-7, with TRBD1 matching 10 bases. The CDR3 covers 14 residues. V trimming: 5 bases; J trimming: 5 bases; junction bases outside the gene matches: 6. Per the germline V gene, CDR1 is MDHEN and CDR2 is SYDVKM.

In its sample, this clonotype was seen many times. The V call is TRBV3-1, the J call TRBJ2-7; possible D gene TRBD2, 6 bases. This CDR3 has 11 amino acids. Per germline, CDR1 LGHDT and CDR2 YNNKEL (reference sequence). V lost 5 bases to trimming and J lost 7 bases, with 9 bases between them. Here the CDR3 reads CASSTGREQYF. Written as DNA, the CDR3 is TGTGCCAGCAGCACGGGGAGGGAGCAGTACTTC.

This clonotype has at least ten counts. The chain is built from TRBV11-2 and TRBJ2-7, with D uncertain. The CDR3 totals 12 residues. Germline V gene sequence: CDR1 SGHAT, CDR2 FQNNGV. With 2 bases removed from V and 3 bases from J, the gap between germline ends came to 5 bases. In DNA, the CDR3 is TGTGCCAGCAGCTTATCGCTCTACGAGCAGTACTTC. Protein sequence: CASSLSLYEQYF.

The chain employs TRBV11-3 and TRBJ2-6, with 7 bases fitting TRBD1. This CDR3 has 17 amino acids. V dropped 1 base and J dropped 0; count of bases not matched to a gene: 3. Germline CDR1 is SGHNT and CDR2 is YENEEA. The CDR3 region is CASSLGSGGSGANVLTF. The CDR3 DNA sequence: TGTGCCAGCAGCTTAGGTTCAGGGGGCTCTGGGGCCAACGTCCTGACTTTC.

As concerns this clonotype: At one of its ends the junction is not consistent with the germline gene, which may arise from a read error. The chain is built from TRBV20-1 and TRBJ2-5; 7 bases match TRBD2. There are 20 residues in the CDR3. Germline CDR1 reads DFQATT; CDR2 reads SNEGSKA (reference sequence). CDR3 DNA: TGCTGTGCTCGCGGCTGGGTAGGACTAGGAACTAATCGGGCTCCAGAGACCCAGTACTTC. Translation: CCARGWVGLGTNRAPETQYF.

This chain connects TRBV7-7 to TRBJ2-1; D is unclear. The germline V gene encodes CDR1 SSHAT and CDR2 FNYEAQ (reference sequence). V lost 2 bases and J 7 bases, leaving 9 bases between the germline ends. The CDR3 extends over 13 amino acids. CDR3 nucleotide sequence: TGTGCCAGCAGCTTATTAGGCAGGAATGAGCAGTTCTTC. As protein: CASSLLGRNEQFF.

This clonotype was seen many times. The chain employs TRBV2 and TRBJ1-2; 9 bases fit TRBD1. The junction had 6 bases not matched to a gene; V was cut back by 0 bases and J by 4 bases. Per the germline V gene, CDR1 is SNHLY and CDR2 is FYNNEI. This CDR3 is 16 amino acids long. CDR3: CASSEALRDRAYGYTF. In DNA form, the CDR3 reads TGTGCCAGCAGTGAAGCGCTTCGGGACAGGGCCTATGGCTACACCTTC.

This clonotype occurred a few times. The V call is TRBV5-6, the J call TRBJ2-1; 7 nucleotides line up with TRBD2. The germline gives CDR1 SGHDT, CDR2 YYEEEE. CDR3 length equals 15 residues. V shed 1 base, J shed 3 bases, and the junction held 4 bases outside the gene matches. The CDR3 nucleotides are TGTGCCAGCAGCTTGTGGGGGGGAGTCTACAATGAGCAGTTCTTC. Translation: CASSLWGGVYNEQFF.

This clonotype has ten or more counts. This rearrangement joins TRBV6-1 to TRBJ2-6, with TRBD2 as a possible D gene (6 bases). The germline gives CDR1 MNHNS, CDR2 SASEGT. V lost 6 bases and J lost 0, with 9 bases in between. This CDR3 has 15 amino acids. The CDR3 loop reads CASSTGSSGANVLTF. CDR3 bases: TGTGCCAGCAGCACCGGGAGCTCTGGGGCCAACGTCCTGACTTTC.

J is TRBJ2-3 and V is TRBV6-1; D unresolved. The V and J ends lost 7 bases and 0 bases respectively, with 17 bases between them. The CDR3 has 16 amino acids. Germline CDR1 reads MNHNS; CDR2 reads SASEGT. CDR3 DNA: TGTGCCAGCATCTCAAGGGTCACCCAGAGCACAGATACGCAGTATTTT. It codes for CASISRVTQSTDTQYF.

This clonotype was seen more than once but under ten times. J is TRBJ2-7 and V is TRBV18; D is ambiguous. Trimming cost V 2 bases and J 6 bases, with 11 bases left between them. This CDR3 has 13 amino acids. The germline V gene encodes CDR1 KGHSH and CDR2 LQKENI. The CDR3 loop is CASSPFDLGEQYV. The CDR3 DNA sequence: TGTGCCAGCTCACCATTCGATTTAGGCGAGCAGTACGTC.

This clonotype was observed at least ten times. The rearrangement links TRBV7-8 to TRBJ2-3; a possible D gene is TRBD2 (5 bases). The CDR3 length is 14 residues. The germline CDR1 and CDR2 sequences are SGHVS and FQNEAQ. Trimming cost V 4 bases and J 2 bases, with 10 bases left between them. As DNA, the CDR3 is TGTGCCAGCAGCTCGGCGGGCTTCACAGATACGCAGTATTTT. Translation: CASSSAGFTDTQYF.

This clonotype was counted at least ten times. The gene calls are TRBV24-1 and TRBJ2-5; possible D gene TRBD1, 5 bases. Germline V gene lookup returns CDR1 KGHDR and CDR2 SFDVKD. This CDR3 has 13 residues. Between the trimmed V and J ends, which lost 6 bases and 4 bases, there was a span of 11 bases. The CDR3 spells CATSPQGGETQYF. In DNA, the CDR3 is TGTGCCACCAGTCCCCAGGGTGGAGAGACCCAGTACTTC.

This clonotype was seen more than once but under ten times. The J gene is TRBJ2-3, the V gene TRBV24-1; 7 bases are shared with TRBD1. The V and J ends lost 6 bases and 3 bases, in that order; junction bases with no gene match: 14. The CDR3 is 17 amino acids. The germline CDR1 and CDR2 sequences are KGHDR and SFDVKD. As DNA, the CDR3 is TGTGCCACCAGTATTGGAAGGGGGCCCCAGAGGACAGATACGCAGTATTTT. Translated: CATSIGRGPQRTDTQYF.

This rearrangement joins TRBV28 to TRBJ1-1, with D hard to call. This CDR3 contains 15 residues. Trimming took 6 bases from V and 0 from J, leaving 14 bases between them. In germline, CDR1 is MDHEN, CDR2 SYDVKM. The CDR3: CASSLKALMNTEAFF. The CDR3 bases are TGTGCCAGCAGCCTCAAAGCTCTCATGAACACTGAAGCTTTCTTT.

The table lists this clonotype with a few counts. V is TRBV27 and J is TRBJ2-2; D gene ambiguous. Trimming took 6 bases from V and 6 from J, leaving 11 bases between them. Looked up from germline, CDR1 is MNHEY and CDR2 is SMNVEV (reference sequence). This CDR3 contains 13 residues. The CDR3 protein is CASSHLLAGELFF. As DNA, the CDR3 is TGTGCCAGCAGCCACCTTCTTGCCGGGGAGCTGTTTTTT.

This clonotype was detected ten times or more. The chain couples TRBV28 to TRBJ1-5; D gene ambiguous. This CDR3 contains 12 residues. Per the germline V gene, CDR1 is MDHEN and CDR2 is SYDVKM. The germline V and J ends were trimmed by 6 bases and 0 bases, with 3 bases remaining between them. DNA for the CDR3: TGTGCCAGCAGAAATAGCAATCAGCCCCAGCATTTT. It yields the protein CASRNSNQPQHF.

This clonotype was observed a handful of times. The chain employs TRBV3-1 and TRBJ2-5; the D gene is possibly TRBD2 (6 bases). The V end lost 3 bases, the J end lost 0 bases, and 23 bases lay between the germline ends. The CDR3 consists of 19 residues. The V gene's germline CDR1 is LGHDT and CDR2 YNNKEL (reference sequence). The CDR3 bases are TGTGCCAGCAGCCATTCCTCCCTTGGGGACTGGACGTACCAAGAGACCCAGTACTTC. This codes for CASSHSSLGDWTYQETQYF.

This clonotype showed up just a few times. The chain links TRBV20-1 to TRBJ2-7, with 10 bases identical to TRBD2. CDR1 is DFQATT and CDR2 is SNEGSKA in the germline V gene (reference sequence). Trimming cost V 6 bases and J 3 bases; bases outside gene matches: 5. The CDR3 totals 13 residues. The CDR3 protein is CSAPGTSVYEQYF. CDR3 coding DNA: TGCAGTGCCCCTGGGACTAGCGTCTACGAGCAGTACTTC.

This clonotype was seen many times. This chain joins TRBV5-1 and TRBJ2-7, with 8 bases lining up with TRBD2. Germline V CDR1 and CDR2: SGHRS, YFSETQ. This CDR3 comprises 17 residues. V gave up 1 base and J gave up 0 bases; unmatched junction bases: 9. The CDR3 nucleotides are TGCGCCAGCAGCTTGTTCGGTCCAGCGGGGGCCTCCTACGAGCAGTACGTC. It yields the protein CASSLFGPAGASYEQYV.

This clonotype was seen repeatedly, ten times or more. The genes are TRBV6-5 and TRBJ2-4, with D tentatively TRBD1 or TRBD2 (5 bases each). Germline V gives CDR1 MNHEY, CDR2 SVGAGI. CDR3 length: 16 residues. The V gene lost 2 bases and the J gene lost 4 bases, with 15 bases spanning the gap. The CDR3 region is CASSYDLRDGKNIQYF. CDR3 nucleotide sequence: TGTGCCAGCAGTTACGACCTCCGGGACGGTAAAAACATTCAGTACTTC.

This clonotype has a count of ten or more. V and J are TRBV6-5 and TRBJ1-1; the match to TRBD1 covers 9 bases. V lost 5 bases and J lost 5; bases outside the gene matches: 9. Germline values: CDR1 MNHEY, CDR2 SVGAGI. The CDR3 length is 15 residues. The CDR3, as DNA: TGTGCCAGCAGTATATCGGGACAGGGAGGAACTGAAGCTTTCTTT. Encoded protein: CASSISGQGGTEAFF.